The 3 T cell receptor beta chains listed next were all sequenced from one sample in a study of shared clonotypes between healthy human individuals. Here immunoSEQ multiplex PCR was the method, and the copy in TCRdb shows in-frame clones only, minus some. This repertoire shows hundreds of thousands of clones, 95% to 97% found once; its top ten account for approximately 0.1%. CD45RO-negative, CCR7-selected cells formed the naive CD8 fraction, which excluded terminally differentiated effector memory CD45RA+ cells. The source material was naive CD8+ T cells sorted from blood. Receptors were obtained from a woman in her thirties in good health.

This clone was detected a few times. The sample holds other DNA sequences that translate to the same CDR3. V is TRBV14 and J is TRBJ1-1; D gene unclear. V was trimmed by 3 bases and J by 2 bases, leaving 4 bases between them. Germline V gene sequence: CDR1 SGHDN, CDR2 FVKESK. The CDR3 length is 12 residues. CDR3 bases: TGTGCCAGCAGCCATTTAAACACTGAAGCTTTCTTT. This gives the protein CASSHLNTEAFF.

The chain recombines TRBV29-1 with TRBJ2-5; no definite D call. This CDR3 is 13 amino acids long. CDR1 and CDR2 (germline): SQVTM, ANQGSEA. The germline V and J ends were trimmed by 6 bases and 5 bases, with 16 bases remaining between them. The CDR3 nucleotides are TGCAGCGTAGCCTCCGGGCTATCCGAGACCCAGTACTTC. It codes for CSVASGLSETQYF.

The CDR3 reads CASSQVLKGEGLFYEQYF. Written as DNA, the CDR3 is TGTGCCAGCAGCCAAGTTCTTAAGGGGGAGGGCCTATTCTACGAGCAGTACTTC. The rearrangement links TRBV4-2 to TRBJ2-7; maybe TRBD2 (7 bases). The CDR3 covers 18 residues. V was shortened by 1 base and J by 3 bases, with 22 bases between the two germline ends. Germline V CDR1 and CDR2: LGHNA, YNFKEQ.